A selection of T cell receptor beta chains follows, all from one sample in a study of blood T cell repertoires in COVID-19. Measured with immunoSEQ multiplex PCR; TCRdb has only the in-frame clones, and not every one. The repertoire holds 160,000 or so clones, with more than 75% as singletons. The source material was PBMCs or T cells enriched from blood (not recorded which). These receptors originate from a man aged 40-49 years who had recovered from COVID-19. CDR3s include the opening cysteine and the closing phenylalanine or tryptophan. A D gene is named only where the DNA matches it firmly. Clone size appears in some rows only: once, few, many, or a class for an expanded clone.

abundance	v_gene	j_gene	len	d_gene	CDR3aa	CDR3nt
NA	TRBV19	TRBJ1-1	16	NA	CASSMGPGGGDTEAFF	TGTGCCAGTAGTATGGGACCGGGGGGTGGGGACACTGAAGCTTTCTTT
few	TRBV5-6	TRBJ1-3	15	NA	CASSLGAGPGNTIYF	TGTGCCAGCAGCTTGGGGGCAGGGCCTGGAAACACCATATATTTT
NA	TRBV11-3	TRBJ2-3	16	NA	CASSLGSGRSTDTQYF	TGTGCCAGCAGCTTAGGGAGCGGGCGCAGCACAGATACGCAGTATTTT
NA	TRBV19	TRBJ1-1	15	TRBD1	CASWDRGWGNTEAFF	TGTGCCAGTTGGGACAGGGGATGGGGGAACACTGAAGCTTTCTTT
NA	TRBV7-6	TRBJ2-2	14	NA	CASSLQGYTGELFF	TGTGCCAGCAGCTTACAGGGGTACACCGGGGAGCTGTTTTTT
NA	TRBV4-1	TRBJ1-5	16	NA	CASSQALGGFNQPQHF	TGCGCCAGCAGCCAAGCCTTGGGAGGGTTCAATCAGCCCCAGCATTTT
NA	TRBV24-1	TRBJ2-1	16	TRBD2	CATSDPVVAGNNEQFF	TGTGCCACCAGTGACCCGGTGGTAGCGGGGAACAATGAGCAGTTCTTC
NA	TRBV5-1	TRBJ2-1	17	NA	CASNLGAGLGSYNEQFF	TGCGCCAGCAATCTCGGGGCGGGGCTAGGCTCCTACAATGAGCAGTTCTTC
NA	TRBV5-4	TRBJ2-4	18	NA	CASSPYIDQPGQKNIQYF	TGTGCCAGCAGCCCCTATATCGACCAACCGGGACAAAAAAACATTCAGTACTTC
NA	TRBV7-9	TRBJ1-4	15	TRBD1	CASSTGQGLDEKLFF	TGTGCCAGCAGCACGGGACAGGGTTTGGATGAAAAACTGTTTTTT
NA	TRBV12-3/TRBV12-4	TRBJ2-2	11	NA	CASSLDRELFF	TGTGCCAGCAGCCTCGACAGGGAGCTGTTTTTT
NA	TRBV7-3	TRBJ1-1	13	NA	CASRPTGNTEAFF	TGTGCCAGCAGACCCACAGGGAATACTGAAGCTTTCTTT
once	TRBV6-5	TRBJ1-1	16	NA	CASSFDRRLGNTEAFF	TGTGCCAGCAGTTTCGACAGAAGATTGGGGAACACTGAAGCTTTCTTT
NA	TRBV7-9	TRBJ1-2	12	NA	CASSRQDLGYTF	TGTGCCAGCAGCCGACAGGACCTGGGCTACACCTTC
NA	TRBV19	TRBJ2-5	16	NA	CASSPLRPPYQETQYF	TGTGCCAGTAGCCCCCTGCGCCCCCCTTACCAAGAGACCCAGTACTTC
NA	TRBV7-3	TRBJ2-6	18	TRBD1	CASSSPTGGATGANVLTF	TGTGCCAGCAGCTCCCCGACAGGGGGCGCAACTGGGGCCAACGTCCTGACTTTC
NA	TRBV6-1	TRBJ1-1	15	NA	CASSNSFRVNTEAFF	TGTGCCAGCAGCAATTCCTTCAGGGTGAACACTGAAGCTTTCTTT
NA	TRBV15	TRBJ1-2	13	NA	CATSRDTTSGYTF	TGTGCCACCAGCAGAGATACGACAAGCGGCTACACCTTC
few	TRBV5-1	TRBJ1-1	15	TRBD1	CASSNGQGANTEAFF	TGCGCCAGCAGCAACGGACAGGGGGCGAACACTGAAGCTTTCTTT
NA	TRBV2	TRBJ1-2	11	NA	CASSETDGYTF	TGTGCCAGCAGTGAGACAGACGGCTACACCTTC
once	TRBV14	TRBJ1-4	12	NA	CASSPGTQKLFF	TGTGCCAGCAGCCCCGGGACTCAAAAACTGTTTTTT
NA	TRBV2	TRBJ1-2	16	NA	CASSVSGIEANYGYTF	TGTGCCAGCAGTGTTTCGGGGATAGAAGCTAACTATGGCTACACCTTC
NA	TRBV30	TRBJ2-5	12	NA	CAWSGSGETQYF	TGTGCCTGGAGCGGAAGCGGAGAGACCCAGTACTTC
NA	TRBV14	TRBJ1-2	14	NA	CASPRVGDSGGYTF	TGTGCCAGCCCCCGGGTGGGGGACTCGGGGGGCTACACCTTC
once	TRBV24-1	TRBJ2-3	16	TRBD2	CATSAPKRGGTNTQYF	TGTGCCACCAGTGCCCCTAAGCGGGGGGGCACGAATACGCAGTATTTT
NA	TRBV9	TRBJ2-5	12	TRBD1	CASQGAEETQYF	TGTGCCAGCCAGGGGGCGGAAGAGACCCAGTACTTC
NA	TRBV7-6	TRBJ2-6	18	NA	CASSLGGPVVSGANVLTF	TGTGCCAGCAGCTTAGGGGGGCCCGTCGTCTCTGGGGCCAACGTCCTGACTTTC
NA	TRBV9	TRBJ2-5	15	TRBD1	CASSVAGGGGETQYF	TGTGCCAGCAGCGTGGCAGGGGGCGGAGGAGAGACCCAGTACTTC
once	TRBV3-1/TRBV3-2	TRBJ1-2	13	NA	CASSQGGAPGYTF	TGTGCCAGCAGCCAAGGCGGAGCTCCTGGCTACACCTTC
NA	TRBV19	TRBJ1-5	12	NA	CASRDINQPQHF	TGTGCCAGTCGGGATATCAATCAGCCCCAGCATTTT
few	TRBV24-1	TRBJ2-2	17	NA	CATSDFRGGRDTGELFF	TGTGCCACCAGTGATTTCCGGGGTGGAAGGGACACCGGGGAGCTGTTTTTT
NA	TRBV2	TRBJ1-1	13	NA	CASSAQRNTEAFF	TGTGCCAGCAGTGCACAAAGGAACACTGAAGCTTTCTTT
NA	TRBV5-4	TRBJ2-4	17	TRBD1	CASSLGDRRRVGNIQYF	TGTGCCAGCAGCTTGGGGGACAGAAGAAGAGTAGGAAACATTCAGTACTTC
few	TRBV7-8	TRBJ2-7	17	NA	CASSSRITELPSGEQYF	TGTGCCAGCAGCTCCCGAATCACGGAGCTGCCCAGCGGCGAGCAGTACTTC
NA	TRBV6-5	TRBJ2-3	15	TRBD1	CASRVTGGSTDTQYF	TGTGCCAGCAGGGTGACAGGGGGGAGCACAGATACGCAGTATTTT
NA	TRBV9	TRBJ1-4	15	TRBD1	CASSPKTGFNEKLFF	TGTGCCAGCAGCCCGAAGACAGGGTTCAATGAAAAACTGTTTTTT
NA	TRBV3-1/TRBV3-2	TRBJ2-5	12	NA	CASAGNRETQYF	TGTGCCAGCGCGGGGAATCGGGAGACCCAGTACTTC
NA	TRBV2	TRBJ1-2	16	TRBD1	CASRIPGQGRNYGYTF	TGTGCCAGCAGAATCCCGGGACAGGGGCGCAACTATGGCTACACCTTC
few	TRBV10-3	TRBJ1-1	15	NA	CAISESLQVGTEAFF	TGTGCCATCAGTGAGTCGTTACAGGTTGGGACTGAAGCTTTCTTT
NA	TRBV11-2	TRBJ2-1	16	TRBD2	CASSFVAGGPYNEQFF	TGTGCCAGCAGCTTCGTGGCGGGGGGGCCCTACAATGAGCAGTTCTTC
NA	TRBV5-1	TRBJ1-2	15	TRBD1	CASSPGTGGADGYTF	TGCGCCAGCAGCCCGGGGACAGGGGGCGCAGATGGCTACACCTTC
many	TRBV18	TRBJ1-1	15	NA	CASSPEGGRRTEAFF	TGTGCCAGCTCCCCTGAGGGGGGGAGGCGGACTGAAGCTTTCTTT
NA	TRBV5-4	TRBJ2-1	16	TRBD2	CASSLGGLAGTNEQFF	TGTGCCAGCAGCTTGGGTGGTCTAGCGGGTACGAATGAGCAGTTCTTC